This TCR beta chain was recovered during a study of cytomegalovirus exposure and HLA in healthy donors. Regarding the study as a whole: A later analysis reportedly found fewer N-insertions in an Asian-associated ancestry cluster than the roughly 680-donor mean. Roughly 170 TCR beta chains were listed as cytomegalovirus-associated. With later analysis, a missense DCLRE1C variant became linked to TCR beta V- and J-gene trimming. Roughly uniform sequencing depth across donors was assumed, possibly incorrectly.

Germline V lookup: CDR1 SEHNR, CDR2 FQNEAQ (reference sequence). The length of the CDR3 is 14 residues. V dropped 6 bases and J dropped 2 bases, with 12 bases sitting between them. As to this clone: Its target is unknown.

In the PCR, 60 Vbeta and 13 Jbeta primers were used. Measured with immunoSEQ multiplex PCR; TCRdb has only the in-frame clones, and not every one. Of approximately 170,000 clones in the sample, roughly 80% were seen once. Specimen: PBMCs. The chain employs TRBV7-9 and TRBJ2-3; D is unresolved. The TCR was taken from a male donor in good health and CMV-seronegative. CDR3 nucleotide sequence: TGTGCCAGCAGGCCGGGTTTTGACACAGATACGCAGTATTTT. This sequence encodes CASRPGFDTDTQYF. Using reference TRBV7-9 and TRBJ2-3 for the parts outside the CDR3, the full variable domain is DTGVSQNPRHKITKRGQNVTFRCDPISEHNRLYWYRQTLGQGPEFLTYFQNEAQLEKSRLLSDRFSAERPKGSFSTLEIQRTEQGDSAMYLCASRPGFDTDTQYFGPGTRLTVL.